This TCR beta chain was sequenced during a study of T cells in tuberculosis. Study conclusions and caveats: Active tuberculosis TCR-alpha repertoires lay closer to GMM-specific TCRs than IGRA-negative controls, suggesting clonal expansion.

Note on this clone: Its antigen remains unknown.

Sequencing used immunoSEQ multiplex PCR; TCRdb keeps in-frame clones, though not all of them. The sample yields around 35,000 clones, around 93% seen once. There are 15 residues in the CDR3. The trim removed 3 bases at V and 6 bases at J, leaving 5 bases unmatched. Germline V gives CDR1 SGHRS, CDR2 YFSETQ. The chain links TRBV5-1 to TRBJ2-2; 10 bases are a match to TRBD2. This sequence originates from a donor between 10 and 35 years old with latent tuberculosis or without tuberculosis infection. Some clones in this sample may be carry-over from other donors' samples. The specimen was PBMCs. The CDR3 nucleotides read TGCGCCAGCAGCTCAAGCGGGGGGGCCCCCGGGGAGCTGTTTTTT. As protein: CASSSSGGAPGELFF.